The TCR beta chain under discussion was sequenced for a study of human T cells and chemical hapten exposure. Notes on the study in general: DPC sensitization did not alter TCRs above 1 in 1000 frequency.

The CDR3 runs 17 residues. Germline trimming cut 8 bases from V and 7 bases from J; bases unmatched to any gene: 16. Germline V gene lookup returns CDR1 MDHEN and CDR2 SYDVKM. TCRdb itself ran the RACE reads through MiXCR, one entry per CDR3 protein. The sample lists over 70,000 distinct CDR3 sequences, about 8% seen once, with around 3.5% in the top ten. The sample's time point: patch test 2, 6 weeks after DPC sensitization. Treatment meaning: therapeutic diphenylcyclopropenone sensitization with weekly scalp DPC. Blood draws came before every patch-test application. Alopecia patients deemed DPC-suitable, aged 18 to 70, excluding pregnancy. This clonotype was counted at least ten times. What it binds is not known.

Source: whole blood, taken in connection with sensitization to the hapten diphenylcyclopropenone (DPC). The sequence was obtained from a woman between 50 and 59 years old with alopecia areata. Some clones in this sample may be carry-over from other donors' samples. V usage is TRBV28 and J usage is TRBJ1-6, with 8 bases identical to TRBD1. CDR3 sequence (DNA): TGTGCCAGCCAGTCGCCAGGACAGGGATTACTAAATTCACCCCTCCACTTT. Translated, it gives CASQSPGQGLLNSPLHF.